The T cell receptor beta chain described here comes from a study of persistence of HIV-infected CD4 T cells. This was the immunoSEQ version 4 assay in survey mode. Clones were sequenced by immunoSEQ multiplex PCR, and TCRdb holds only the in-frame ones, with some missing. The data show more than 8,500 clones, with less than 85% seen just once and about 2% held by the top ten. Trimming took off 2 bases at V and 6 bases at J, with 9 bases between the two ends. The CDR3 sequence is 13 residues long. Germline values: CDR1 WNHNN, CDR2 SYGVQD (reference sequence). Regarding this clone: Its antigen is unknown.

Overlapping HIV-1 Gag 15-mer peptides at roughly 1 ug per peptide per mL were used. Sorting selected CD4+ T cells upregulating both CD40 ligand and CD69. V usage is TRBV10-1 and J usage is TRBJ2-3; D is undetermined. This TCR derives from an adult woman with HIV who was CMV-seropositive. The sequencing here drew on CD4+ T cells sorted from PBMCs after approximately 18-hour stimulation, taken from a patient who received antiretroviral therapy. The CDR3 loop reads CASSESVLDTQYF. The CDR3, as DNA: TGCGCCAGCAGTGAGAGCGTCCTGGATACGCAGTATTTT.